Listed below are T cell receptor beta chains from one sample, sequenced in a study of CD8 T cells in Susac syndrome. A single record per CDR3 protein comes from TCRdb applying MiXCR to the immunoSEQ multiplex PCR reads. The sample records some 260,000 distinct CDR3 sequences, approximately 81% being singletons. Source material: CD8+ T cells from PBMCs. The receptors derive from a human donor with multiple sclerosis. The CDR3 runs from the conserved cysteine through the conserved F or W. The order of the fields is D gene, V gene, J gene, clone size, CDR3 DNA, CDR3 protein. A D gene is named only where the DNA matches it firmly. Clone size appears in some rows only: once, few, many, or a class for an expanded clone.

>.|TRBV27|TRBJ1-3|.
TGTGCCAGCAGTCCCCTAGGAGGGGTGGACTCTGGAAACACCATATATTTT
CASSPLGGVDSGNTIYF
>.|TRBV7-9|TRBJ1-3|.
TGTGCCAGCAGCTTTGGGACCGCTACTTCTGAAAACACCATATATTTT
CASSFGTATSENTIYF
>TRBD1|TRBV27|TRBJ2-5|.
TGTGCCAGCAGTTCAGAGGGACAGAGCCAAGAGACCCAGTACTTC
CASSSEGQSQETQYF
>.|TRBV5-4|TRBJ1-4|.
TGTGCCAGCTCTACGGGGGCAGCGGAACTGTTTTTT
CASSTGAAELFF
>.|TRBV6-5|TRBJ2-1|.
TGTGCCAGCAGTTACTTCGAGGGCTCGGATGAGCAGTTCTTC
CASSYFEGSDEQFF
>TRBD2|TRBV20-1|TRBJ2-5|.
TGCAGTGCTAGGGATCCCGGACTAGCGGGAGATCCTATTGAGGAGACCCAGTACTTC
CSARDPGLAGDPIEETQYF
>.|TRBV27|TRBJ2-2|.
TGTGCCAGCAGTTTTCTCGGAAACACCGGGGAGCTGTTTTTT
CASSFLGNTGELFF
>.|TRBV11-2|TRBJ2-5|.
TGTGCCAGCAGCTTGAACAGGGTCTTAACCCAGTACTTC
CASSLNRVLTQYF
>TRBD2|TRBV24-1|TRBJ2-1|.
TGTGCCACCAGTGACAGAGCGGGAGTTGACGGTCACAACAATGAGCAGTTCTTC
CATSDRAGVDGHNNEQFF
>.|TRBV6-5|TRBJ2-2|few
TGTGCCAGCAGTTACTCGACCGGGGAGCTGTTTTTT
CASSYSTGELFF
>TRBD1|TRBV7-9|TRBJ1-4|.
TGTGCCAGCAGCTTACGGACAGGGGCGAATGAAAAACTGTTTTTT
CASSLRTGANEKLFF
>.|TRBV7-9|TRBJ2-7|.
TGTGCCAGCAGGGGAGACTACGAGCAGTACTTC
CASRGDYEQYF
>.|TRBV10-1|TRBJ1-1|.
TGCGCCAGCAGTATCTCTGCGAACACTGAAGCTTTCTTT
CASSISANTEAFF
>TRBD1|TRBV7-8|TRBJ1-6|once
TGTGCCAGCAGCCCACGGGACAGGGAGAATTCACCCCTCCACTTT
CASSPRDRENSPLHF
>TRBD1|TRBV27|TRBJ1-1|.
TGTGCCAGCAGTTTATATCGGACAGGGGGCAGTGAAGCTTTCTTT
CASSLYRTGGSEAFF
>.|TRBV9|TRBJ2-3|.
TGTGCCAGCAGCCCACCGGGACGGAGGACAGATACGCAGTATTTT
CASSPPGRRTDTQYF
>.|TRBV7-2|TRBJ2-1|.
TGTGCCAGCAGCCCGGCAGCGGCCTCGGCCTACAATGAGCAGTTCTTC
CASSPAAASAYNEQFF
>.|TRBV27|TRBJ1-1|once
TGTGCCAGCAGTCCACTAGGACTTGGCCGAAGACTGACTGAAGCTTTCTTT
CASSPLGLGRRLTEAFF
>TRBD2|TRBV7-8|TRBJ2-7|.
TGTGCCAGCAGCTTAGGGAGGACTAGCGGGAGATACGAGCAGTACTTC
CASSLGRTSGRYEQYF
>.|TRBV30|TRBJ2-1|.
TGTGCCTGGAGTGTACTAAGAGGTCCCGAGAGCTCCTACAATGAGCAGTTCTTC
CAWSVLRGPESSYNEQFF
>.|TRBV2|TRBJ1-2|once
TGTGCCAGCAGTACTCGGGACTTCGGGTACTATGGCTACACCTTC
CASSTRDFGYYGYTF
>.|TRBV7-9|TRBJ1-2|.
TGTGCCAGCAGCTCAGAACGGGACTACAGTAGCTATGGCTACACCTTC
CASSSERDYSSYGYTF